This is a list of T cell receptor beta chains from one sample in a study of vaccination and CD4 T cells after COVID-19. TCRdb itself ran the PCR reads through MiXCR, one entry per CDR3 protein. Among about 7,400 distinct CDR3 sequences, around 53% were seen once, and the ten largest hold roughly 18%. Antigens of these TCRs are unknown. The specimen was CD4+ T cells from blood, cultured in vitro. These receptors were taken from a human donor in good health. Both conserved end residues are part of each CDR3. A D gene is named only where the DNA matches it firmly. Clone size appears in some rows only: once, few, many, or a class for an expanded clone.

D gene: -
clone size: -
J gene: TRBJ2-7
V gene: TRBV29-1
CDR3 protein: CSVDWLQGGTEQYF
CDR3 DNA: TGCAGCGTTGATTGGCTACAGGGGGGGACCGAGCAGTACTTC

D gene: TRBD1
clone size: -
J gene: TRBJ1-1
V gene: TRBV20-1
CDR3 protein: CSAWDRGITEAFF
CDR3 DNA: TGCAGTGCTTGGGACAGGGGAATCACTGAAGCTTTCTTT

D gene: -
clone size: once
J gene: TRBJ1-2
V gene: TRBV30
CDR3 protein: CAWSGGLYDGYTF
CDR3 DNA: TGTGCCTGGAGTGGTGGGTTATACGATGGCTACACCTTC

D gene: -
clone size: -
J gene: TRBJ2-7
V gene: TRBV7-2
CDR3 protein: CASSLQTGYEQYF
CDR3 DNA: TGTGCCAGCAGCTTACAGACTGGCTACGAGCAGTACTTC

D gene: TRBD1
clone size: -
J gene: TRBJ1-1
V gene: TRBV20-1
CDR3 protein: CSGLTGAGTEAFF
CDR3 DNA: TGCAGTGGATTGACAGGGGCCGGGACTGAAGCTTTCTTT

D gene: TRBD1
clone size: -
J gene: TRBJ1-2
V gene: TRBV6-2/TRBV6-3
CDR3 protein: CASSWEPLTGQLNYGYTF
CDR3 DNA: TGTGCCAGCAGTTGGGAACCTCTTACGGGACAGCTAAACTATGGCTACACCTTC

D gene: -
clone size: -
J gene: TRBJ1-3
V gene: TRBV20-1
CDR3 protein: CSALKVSGNTIYF
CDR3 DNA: TGCAGTGCTCTCAAGGTCTCTGGAAACACCATATATTTT

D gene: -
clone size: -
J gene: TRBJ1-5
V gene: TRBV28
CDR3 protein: CAARRGYQPQHF
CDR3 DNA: TGTGCCGCCCGCCGGGGCTATCAGCCCCAGCATTTT

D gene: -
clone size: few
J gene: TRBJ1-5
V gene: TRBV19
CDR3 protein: CASKDIDQPQHF
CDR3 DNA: TGTGCCAGCAAGGACATCGATCAGCCCCAGCATTTT

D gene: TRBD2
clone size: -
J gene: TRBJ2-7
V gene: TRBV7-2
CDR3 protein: CASSLFLAVSYEQYF
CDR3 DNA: TGTGCCAGCAGCTTATTCCTAGCGGTTTCCTACGAGCAGTACTTC

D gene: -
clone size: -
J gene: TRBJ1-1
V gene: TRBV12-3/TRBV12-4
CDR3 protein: CASSMKGDMNTEAFF
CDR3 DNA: TGTGCCAGCAGCATGAAGGGAGACATGAACACTGAAGCTTTCTTT

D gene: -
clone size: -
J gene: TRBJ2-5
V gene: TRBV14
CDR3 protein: CASSPRRASQETQYF
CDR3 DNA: TGTGCCAGCAGCCCCCGCCGGGCGTCCCAAGAGACCCAGTACTTC

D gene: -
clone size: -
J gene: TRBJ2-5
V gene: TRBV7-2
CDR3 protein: CASSPSPGGETQYF
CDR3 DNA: TGTGCCAGCAGCCCCAGTCCAGGGGGGGAGACCCAGTACTTC

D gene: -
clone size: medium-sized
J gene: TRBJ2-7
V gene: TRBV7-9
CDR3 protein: CASSLAGSDGEQYF
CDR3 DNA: TGTGCCAGCAGCTTAGCTGGTTCGGACGGAGAGCAGTACTTC

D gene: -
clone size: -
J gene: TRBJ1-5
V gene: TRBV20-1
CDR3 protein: CSAGGYSNQPQHF
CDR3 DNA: TGCAGTGCTGGGGGCTATAGCAATCAGCCCCAGCATTTT

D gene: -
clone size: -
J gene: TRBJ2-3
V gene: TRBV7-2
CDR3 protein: CASSLEGSGDTQYF
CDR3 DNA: TGTGCCAGCAGCTTAGAAGGGTCTGGAGATACGCAGTATTTT

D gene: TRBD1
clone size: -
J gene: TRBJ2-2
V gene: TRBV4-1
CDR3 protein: CASSQDTGGNTGELFF
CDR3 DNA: TGCGCCAGCAGCCAAGACACAGGGGGGAACACCGGGGAGCTGTTTTTT

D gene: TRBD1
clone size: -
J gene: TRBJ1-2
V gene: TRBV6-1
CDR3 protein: CASISPGTGSYGYTF
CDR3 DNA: TGTGCCAGCATATCCCCCGGGACAGGGAGCTATGGCTACACCTTC

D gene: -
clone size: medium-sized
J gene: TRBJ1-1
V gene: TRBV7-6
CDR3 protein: CASSLALGTPNTEAFF
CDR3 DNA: TGTGCCAGCAGCTTAGCATTAGGGACGCCGAACACTGAAGCTTTCTTT

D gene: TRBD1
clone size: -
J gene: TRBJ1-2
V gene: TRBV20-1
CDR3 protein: CSASDRGVSGYTF
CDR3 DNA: TGCAGTGCTTCGGACAGGGGGGTGAGCGGCTACACCTTC

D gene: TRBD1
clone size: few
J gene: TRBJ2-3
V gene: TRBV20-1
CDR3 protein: CSARGQRRDRVDTQYF
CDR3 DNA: TGCAGTGCTAGGGGACAGAGGAGAGACCGGGTCGATACGCAGTATTTT

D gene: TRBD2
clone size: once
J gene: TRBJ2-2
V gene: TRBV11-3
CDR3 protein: CASSPRAGGANTGELFF
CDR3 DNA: TGTGCCAGCAGCCCCAGGGCGGGAGGGGCGAACACCGGGGAGCTGTTTTTT

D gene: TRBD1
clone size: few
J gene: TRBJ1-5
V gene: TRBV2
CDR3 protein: CASRGTGDSNQPQHF
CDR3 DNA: TGTGCCAGCAGAGGGACAGGGGATAGCAATCAGCCCCAGCATTTT

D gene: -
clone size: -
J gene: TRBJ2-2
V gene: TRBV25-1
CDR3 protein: CASGVTNTGELFF
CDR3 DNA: TGTGCCAGCGGAGTCACCAACACCGGGGAGCTGTTTTTT

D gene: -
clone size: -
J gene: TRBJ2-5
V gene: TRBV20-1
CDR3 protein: CSASRTPVETQYF
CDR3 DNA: TGCAGTGCTAGCCGGACACCAGTCGAGACCCAGTACTTC